This T cell receptor beta chain was captured in a study of T-cell reconstitution after alpha-beta-depleted transplantation in children. Molecular barcoding with unique molecular identifiers was used for the TCRbeta library. TCRdb used MiXCR to reprocess the PCR reads, holding one entry per CDR3 protein. The data hold 600,000 or so distinct CDR3 sequences, with more than 20% observed a single time. The CDR3 contains 14 residues. Trimming shortened V by 2 bases and J by 10 bases, and 17 bases separated the two germline ends. Germline CDR1 reads MDHEN; CDR2 reads SYDVKM. V and J are TRBV28 and TRBJ1-1; tentatively, D is TRBD1 (5 bases). This receptor was obtained from a boy in the first two years of life who had a stem cell transplant for acute myeloid leukemia, so the T cells may come from the graft donor. The source was PBMCs, mostly from graft donor cells, collected 360 days after TCRalphabeta/CD19-depleted stem cell transplant. CDR3 DNA: TGTGCCAGCAGTTTAGTGGGACCCGAGAGGCGAGCTTTCTTT. It codes for CASSLVGPERRAFF.